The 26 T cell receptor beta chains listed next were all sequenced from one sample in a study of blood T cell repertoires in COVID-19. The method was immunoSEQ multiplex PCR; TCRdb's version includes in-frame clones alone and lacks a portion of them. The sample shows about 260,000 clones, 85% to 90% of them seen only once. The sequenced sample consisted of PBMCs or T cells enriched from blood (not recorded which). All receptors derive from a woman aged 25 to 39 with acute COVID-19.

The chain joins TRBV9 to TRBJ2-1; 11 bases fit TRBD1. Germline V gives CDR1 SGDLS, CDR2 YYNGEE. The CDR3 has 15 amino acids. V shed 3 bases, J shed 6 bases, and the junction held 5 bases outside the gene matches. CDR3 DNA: TGTGCCAGCAGCGCCGGGACAGGGGGTCCCAATGAGCAGTTCTTC. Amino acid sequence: CASSAGTGGPNEQFF.

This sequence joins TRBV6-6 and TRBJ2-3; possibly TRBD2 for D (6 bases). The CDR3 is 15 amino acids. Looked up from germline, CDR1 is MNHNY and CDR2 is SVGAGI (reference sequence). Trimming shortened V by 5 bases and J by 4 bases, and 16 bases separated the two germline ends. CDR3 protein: CASSQGLQPPDTQYF. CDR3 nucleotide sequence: TGTGCCAGCAGTCAGGGACTTCAGCCCCCAGATACGCAGTATTTT.

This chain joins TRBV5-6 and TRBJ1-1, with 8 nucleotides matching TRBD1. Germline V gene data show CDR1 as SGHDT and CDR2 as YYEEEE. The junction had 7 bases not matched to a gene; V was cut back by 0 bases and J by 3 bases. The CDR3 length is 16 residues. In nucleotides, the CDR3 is TGTGCCAGCAGCTTGGACCTCGACAGGGGCGACACTGAAGCTTTCTTT. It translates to CASSLDLDRGDTEAFF.

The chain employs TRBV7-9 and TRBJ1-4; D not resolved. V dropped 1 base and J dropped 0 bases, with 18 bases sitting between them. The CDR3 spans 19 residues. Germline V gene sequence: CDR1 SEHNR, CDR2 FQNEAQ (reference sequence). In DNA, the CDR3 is TGTGCCAGCAGCTTAGGCATGATTGGAGCAATTTCAACTAATGAAAAACTGTTTTTT. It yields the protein CASSLGMIGAISTNEKLFF.

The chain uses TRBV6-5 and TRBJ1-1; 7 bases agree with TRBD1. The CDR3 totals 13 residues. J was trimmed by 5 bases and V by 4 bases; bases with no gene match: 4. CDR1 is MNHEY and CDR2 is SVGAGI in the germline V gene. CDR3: CASSLNRGTEAFF. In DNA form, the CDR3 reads TGTGCCAGCAGTTTAAACAGGGGTACTGAAGCTTTCTTT.

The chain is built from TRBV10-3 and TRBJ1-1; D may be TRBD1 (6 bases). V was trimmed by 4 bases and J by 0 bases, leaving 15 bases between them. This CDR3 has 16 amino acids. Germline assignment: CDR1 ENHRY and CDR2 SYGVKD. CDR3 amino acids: CAISVRPGHMNTEAFF. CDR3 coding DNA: TGTGCCATCAGTGTGCGCCCGGGACACATGAACACTGAAGCTTTCTTT.

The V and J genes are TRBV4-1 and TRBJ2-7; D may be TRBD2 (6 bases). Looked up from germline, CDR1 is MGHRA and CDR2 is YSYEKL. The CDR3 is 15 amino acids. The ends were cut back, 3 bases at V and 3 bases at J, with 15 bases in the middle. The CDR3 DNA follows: TGCGCCAGCAGCCAGAGTACAGCGGGCCACTACGAGCAGTACTTC. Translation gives CASSQSTAGHYEQYF.

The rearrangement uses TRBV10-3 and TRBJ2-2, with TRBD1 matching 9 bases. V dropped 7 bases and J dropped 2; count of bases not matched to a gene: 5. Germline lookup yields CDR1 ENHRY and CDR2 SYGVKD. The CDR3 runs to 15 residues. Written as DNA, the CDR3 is TGTGCCATCACCCCGGGACAGGGTAACACCGGGGAGCTGTTTTTT. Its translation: CAITPGQGNTGELFF.

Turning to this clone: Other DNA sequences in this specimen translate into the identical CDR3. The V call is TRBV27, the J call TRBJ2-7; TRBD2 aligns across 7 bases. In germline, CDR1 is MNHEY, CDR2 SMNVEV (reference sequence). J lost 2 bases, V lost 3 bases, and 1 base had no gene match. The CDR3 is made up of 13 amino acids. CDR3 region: CASSFGLAYEQYF. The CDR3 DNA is TGTGCCAGCAGTTTTGGACTAGCCTACGAGCAGTACTTC.

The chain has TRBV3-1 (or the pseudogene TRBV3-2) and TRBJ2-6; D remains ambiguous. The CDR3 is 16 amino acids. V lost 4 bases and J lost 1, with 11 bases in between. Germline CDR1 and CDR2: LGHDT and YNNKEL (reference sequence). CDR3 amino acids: CASSPPLASGANVLTF. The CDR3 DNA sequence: TGTGCCAGCAGCCCACCCTTAGCTTCTGGGGCCAACGTCCTGACTTTC.

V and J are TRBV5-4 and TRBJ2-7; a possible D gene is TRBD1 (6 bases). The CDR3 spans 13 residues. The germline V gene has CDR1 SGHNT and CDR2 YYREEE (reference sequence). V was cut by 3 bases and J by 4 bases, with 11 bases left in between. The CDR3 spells CASSSIQGYEQYF. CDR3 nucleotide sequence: TGTGCCAGCAGCTCGATACAGGGTTACGAGCAGTACTTC.

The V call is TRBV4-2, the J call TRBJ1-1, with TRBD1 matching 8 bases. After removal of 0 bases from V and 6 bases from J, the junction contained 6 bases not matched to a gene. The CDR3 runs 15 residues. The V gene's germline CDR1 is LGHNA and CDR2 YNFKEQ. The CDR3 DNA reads TGTGCCAGCAGCCAAGATTTAGGACAGGGCTCTGAAGCTTTCTTT. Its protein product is CASSQDLGQGSEAFF.

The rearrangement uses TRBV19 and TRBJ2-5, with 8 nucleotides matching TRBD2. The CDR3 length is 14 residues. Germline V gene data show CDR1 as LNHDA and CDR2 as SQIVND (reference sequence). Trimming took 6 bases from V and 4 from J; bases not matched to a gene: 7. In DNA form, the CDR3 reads TGTGCCAGTAGCCGCTTAGCGGGACTAGAGACCCAGTACTTC. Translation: CASSRLAGLETQYF.

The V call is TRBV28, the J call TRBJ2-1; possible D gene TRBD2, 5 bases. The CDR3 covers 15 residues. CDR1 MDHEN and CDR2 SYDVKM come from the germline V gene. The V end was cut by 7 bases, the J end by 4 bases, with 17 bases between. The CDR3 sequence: CASKRGSTIYNEQFF. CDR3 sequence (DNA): TGTGCCAGCAAGCGCGGGTCGACGATTTACAATGAGCAGTTCTTC. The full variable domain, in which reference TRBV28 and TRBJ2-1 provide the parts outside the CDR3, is DVKVTQSSRYLVKRTGEKVFLECVQDMDHENMFWYRQDPGLGLRLIYFSYDVKMKEKGDIPEGYSVSREKKERFSLILESASTNQTSMYLCASKRGSTIYNEQFFGPGTRLTVL.

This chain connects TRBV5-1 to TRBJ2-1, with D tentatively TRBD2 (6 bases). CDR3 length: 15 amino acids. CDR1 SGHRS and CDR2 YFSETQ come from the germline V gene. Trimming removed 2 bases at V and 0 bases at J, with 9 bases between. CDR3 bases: TGCGCCAGCAGCTTTAGCGGCGGCTCCTACAATGAGCAGTTCTTC. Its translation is CASSFSGGSYNEQFF.

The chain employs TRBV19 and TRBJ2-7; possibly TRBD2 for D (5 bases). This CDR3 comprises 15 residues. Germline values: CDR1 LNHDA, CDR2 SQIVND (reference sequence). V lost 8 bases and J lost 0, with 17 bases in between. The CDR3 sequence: CASCVTDSSSYEQYF. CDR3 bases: TGTGCCAGTTGCGTGACGGACTCGAGCTCCTACGAGCAGTACTTC. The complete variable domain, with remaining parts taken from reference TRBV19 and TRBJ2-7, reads DGGITQSPKYLFRKEGQNVTLSCEQNLNHDAMYWYRQDPGQGLRLIYYSQIVNDFQKGDIAEGYSVSREKKESFPLTVTSAQKNPTAFYLCASCVTDSSSYEQYFGPGTRLTVT.

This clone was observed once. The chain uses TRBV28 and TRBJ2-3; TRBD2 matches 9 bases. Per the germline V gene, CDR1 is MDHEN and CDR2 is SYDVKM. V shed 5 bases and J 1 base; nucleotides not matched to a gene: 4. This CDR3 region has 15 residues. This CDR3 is CASSTRTSGTDTQYF. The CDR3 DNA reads TGTGCCAGCAGTACCCGGACTAGCGGCACAGATACGCAGTATTTT.

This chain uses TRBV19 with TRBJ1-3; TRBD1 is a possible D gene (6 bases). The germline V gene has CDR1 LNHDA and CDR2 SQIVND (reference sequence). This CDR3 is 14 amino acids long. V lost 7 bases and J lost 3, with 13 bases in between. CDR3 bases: TGTGCCAGTACCACAGGGAACGGTGGAAACACCATATATTTT. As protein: CASTTGNGGNTIYF.

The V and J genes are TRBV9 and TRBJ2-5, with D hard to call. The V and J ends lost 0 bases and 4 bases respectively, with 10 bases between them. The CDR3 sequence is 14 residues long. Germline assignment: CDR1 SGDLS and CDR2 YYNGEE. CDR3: CASSVVGTGETQYF. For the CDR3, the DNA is TGTGCCAGCAGCGTAGTAGGAACGGGAGAGACCCAGTACTTC.

CDR3 residues: CASSLVVDSSSYNSPLHF. Here the CDR3 DNA reads TGTGCCAGCAGCTTGGTCGTAGACTCGAGCTCCTATAATTCACCCCTCCACTTT. This chain links TRBV5-5 with TRBJ1-6, with D unresolved. The V end lost 0 bases, the J end lost 0 bases, and 13 bases lay between the germline ends. Looked up from germline, CDR1 is SGHKS and CDR2 is YYEKEE (reference sequence). This CDR3 is built from 18 residues.

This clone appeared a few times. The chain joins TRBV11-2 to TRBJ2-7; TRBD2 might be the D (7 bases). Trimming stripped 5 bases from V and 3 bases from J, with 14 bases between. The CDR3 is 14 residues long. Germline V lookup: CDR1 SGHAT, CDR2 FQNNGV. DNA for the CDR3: TGTGCCAGCAGCCAACGCGGGGGACACTACGAGCAGTACTTC. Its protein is CASSQRGGHYEQYF.

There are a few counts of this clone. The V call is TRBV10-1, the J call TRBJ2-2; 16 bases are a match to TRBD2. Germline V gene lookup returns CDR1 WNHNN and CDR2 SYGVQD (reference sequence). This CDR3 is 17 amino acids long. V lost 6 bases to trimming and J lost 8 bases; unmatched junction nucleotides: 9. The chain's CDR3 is CASRLTGTSGRGGELFF. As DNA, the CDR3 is TGCGCCAGCAGACTTACCGGGACTAGCGGGAGGGGAGGGGAGCTGTTTTTT.

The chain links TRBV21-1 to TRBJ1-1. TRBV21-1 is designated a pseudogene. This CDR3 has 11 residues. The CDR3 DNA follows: TGTGCCAGCAGACTTAACACTGAAGCTTTCTTT. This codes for CASRLNTEAFF.

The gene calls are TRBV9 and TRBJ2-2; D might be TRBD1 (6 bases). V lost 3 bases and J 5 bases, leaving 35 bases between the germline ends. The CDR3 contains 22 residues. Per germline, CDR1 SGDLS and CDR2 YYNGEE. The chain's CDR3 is CASSGPGWGQGQRARWTGELFF. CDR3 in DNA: TGTGCCAGCAGCGGACCAGGTTGGGGGCAGGGCCAAAGGGCAAGGTGGACCGGGGAGCTGTTTTTT.

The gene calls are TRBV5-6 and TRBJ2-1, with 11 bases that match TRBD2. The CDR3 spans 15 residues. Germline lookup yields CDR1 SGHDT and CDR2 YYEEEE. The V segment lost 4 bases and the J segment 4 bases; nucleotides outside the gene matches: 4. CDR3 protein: CASSPGLAEYNEQFF. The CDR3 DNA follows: TGTGCCAGCAGCCCGGGACTAGCGGAATACAATGAGCAGTTCTTC.

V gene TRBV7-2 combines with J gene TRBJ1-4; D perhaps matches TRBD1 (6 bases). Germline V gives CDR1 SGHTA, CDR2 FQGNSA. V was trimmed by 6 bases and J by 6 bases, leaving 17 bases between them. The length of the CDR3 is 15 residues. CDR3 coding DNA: TGTGCCAGCAGGTGGGATGGACAGTGTGATGAAAAACTGTTTTTT. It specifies CASRWDGQCDEKLFF.